These 27 T cell receptor beta chains share one sample of origin, sequenced in a study of cytotoxic CD8 clonotypes in ibrutinib-treated CLL. Assay: immunoSEQ multiplex PCR; the TCRdb copy retains only in-frame clones and omits some. Counted here are about 15,000 clones, around 61% occurring once; the ten biggest clones make up 12%. The material was PBMCs, obtained before ibrutinib treatment. These receptors were taken from a human donor with chronic lymphocytic leukemia.

This clone was seen a handful of times. The chain couples TRBV28 to TRBJ1-1; no definite D call. Between the trimmed V and J ends, which lost 7 bases and 5 bases, there was a span of 8 bases. Germline CDR1 MDHEN, CDR2 SYDVKM. The CDR3 has 11 residues. CDR3 in amino acids: CASTALTEAFF. The CDR3 DNA reads as TGTGCCAGCACCGCCCTGACTGAAGCTTTCTTT.

The chain has TRBV5-8 and TRBJ2-5; 13 bases fit TRBD2. V lost 4 bases to trimming and J lost 0 bases; unmatched junction nucleotides: 6. CDR1 and CDR2 from the germline V gene are SGHTS and YDEGEE. The CDR3 extends over 17 amino acids. CDR3 protein: CASSAGLAGVYQETQYF. CDR3 sequence (DNA): TGTGCCAGCAGCGCAGGACTAGCGGGAGTGTACCAAGAGACCCAGTACTTC.

The chain uses TRBV5-1 and TRBJ1-1, with D possibly matching TRBD1 (5 bases). The CDR3 extends over 13 amino acids. The germline V gene has CDR1 SGHRS and CDR2 YFSETQ. V lost 0 bases and J 7 bases, leaving 10 bases between the germline ends. The CDR3: CASSLGRDGEAFF. DNA for the CDR3: TGCGCCAGCAGCTTGGGGAGGGACGGTGAAGCTTTCTTT.

CDR3 nucleotides: TGTGCCAGCAGCTCCGGGAGGGATCAGCCCCAGCATTTT. It specifies CASSSGRDQPQHF. The V and J genes are TRBV5-4 and TRBJ1-5; D unclear. The CDR3 sequence is 13 residues long. Between the trimmed V and J ends, which lost 3 bases and 5 bases, there was a span of 9 bases. Germline lookup yields CDR1 SGHNT and CDR2 YYREEE (reference sequence).

The CDR3 is CASSLTSGRSNEQFF. The DNA of the CDR3 is TGTGCCAGCAGTCTCACTAGCGGGAGAAGTAATGAGCAGTTCTTC. The V gene is TRBV28, the J gene TRBJ2-1, with 11 bases lining up with TRBD2. V gave up 5 bases and J gave up 7 bases; unmatched junction bases: 7. Germline V CDR1 and CDR2: MDHEN, SYDVKM. This CDR3 spans 15 amino acids.

The genes are TRBV5-4 and TRBJ2-1; D gene uncertain. This CDR3 has 14 amino acids. Trimming pared 2 bases from V and 2 bases from J, leaving 8 bases between. Germline values: CDR1 SGHNT, CDR2 YYREEE (reference sequence). In DNA, the CDR3 is TGTGCCAGCAGCTTTTTGGCTCCCTACAATGAGCAGTTCTTC. Its protein product is CASSFLAPYNEQFF.

The rearrangement links TRBV28 to TRBJ1-1; unclear D gene. Trimming took off 7 bases at V and 7 bases at J, with 7 bases between the two ends. Germline V lookup: CDR1 MDHEN, CDR2 SYDVKM. This CDR3 region has 10 residues. CDR3 nucleotides: TGTGCCAGCAAGGACGGTGAAGCTTTCTTT. Translating gives CASKDGEAFF.

The V call is TRBV28, the J call TRBJ2-5, with 13 bases aligning to TRBD2. The CDR3 is made up of 16 amino acids. Trimming removed 8 bases from V and 1 base from J; junction bases left unmatched: 7. Germline V gene data show CDR1 as MDHEN and CDR2 as SYDVKM. The CDR3 nucleotides read TGTGCCAGCGGGATGGGACTAGCGGGGATCCAAGAGACCCAGTACTTC. It translates to CASGMGLAGIQETQYF. The full variable domain, in which reference TRBV28 and TRBJ2-5 provide the parts outside the CDR3, is DVKVTQSSRYLVKRTGEKVFLECVQDMDHENMFWYRQDPGLGLRLIYFSYDVKMKEKGDIPEGYSVSREKKERFSLILESASTNQTSMYLCASGMGLAGIQETQYFGPGTRLLVL.

This sequence joins TRBV27 and TRBJ2-2; the D gene is possibly TRBD2 (5 bases). The germline gives CDR1 MNHEY, CDR2 SMNVEV (reference sequence). The CDR3 has 13 amino acids. V gave up 7 bases and J gave up 7 bases, with 13 bases separating them. CDR3 in amino acids: CASTPRGNGELFF. CDR3 nucleotides: TGTGCCAGCACCCCACGAGGGAACGGGGAGCTGTTTTTT.

The J gene is TRBJ2-7, the V gene TRBV5-6, with a weak D call TRBD1 (8 bases). This CDR3 is 15 amino acids long. V dropped 4 bases and J dropped 0 bases, with 14 bases sitting between them. Germline CDR1 reads SGHDT; CDR2 reads YYEEEE. The CDR3 here is CASSNYRGGSYEQYV. The CDR3 nucleotides read TGTGCCAGCAGCAACTACAGGGGGGGCTCCTACGAGCAGTACGTC.

V usage is TRBV2 and J usage is TRBJ2-5; tentative D call: TRBD1 (6 bases). Trimming left V 1 base short and J 4 bases short, with 16 bases between. Germline V CDR1 and CDR2: SNHLY, FYNNEI. The length of the CDR3 is 16 residues. The CDR3: CASSEGDTRVGETQYF. DNA for the CDR3: TGTGCCAGCAGTGAAGGGGACACCCGGGTAGGAGAGACCCAGTACTTC.

The sample holds a few counts of this clone. The chain is built from TRBV6-1 and TRBJ2-5; 8 bases agree with TRBD2. The V gene's germline CDR1 is MNHNS and CDR2 SASEGT. The CDR3 covers 14 residues. The junction had 5 bases not matched to a gene; V was cut back by 4 bases and J by 4 bases. The CDR3 DNA sequence: TGTGCCAGCAGTGTACGGCTAGCGGGAGAGACCCAGTACTTC. It is translated as CASSVRLAGETQYF.

V usage is TRBV5-6 and J usage is TRBJ1-5; 7 nucleotides match TRBD1. V lost 0 bases and J lost 4; bases outside the gene matches: 4. The CDR3 is 15 residues long. The germline CDR1 and CDR2 sequences are SGHDT and YYEEEE. CDR3 sequence reads: CASSLEGAGNQPQHF. The CDR3 region has the DNA TGTGCCAGCAGCTTGGAGGGGGCAGGGAATCAGCCCCAGCATTTT.

V gene TRBV18 combines with J gene TRBJ1-2; D remains ambiguous. The V end lost 1 base, the J end lost 6 bases, and 9 bases lay between the germline ends. Germline CDR1 is KGHSH and CDR2 is LQKENI. This CDR3 has 13 amino acids. CDR3 in amino acids: CASSPQGRDGYTF. For the CDR3, the DNA is TGTGCCAGCTCACCACAAGGGAGGGATGGCTACACCTTC.

The rearrangement uses TRBV2 and TRBJ2-4; 7 bases line up with TRBD1. Unmatched junction bases numbered 4, after V lost 10 bases and J lost 7 bases. Germline CDR1 SNHLY, CDR2 FYNNEI. CDR3 size: 11 residues. The CDR3 here is CANGQENIQYF. CDR3 bases: TGTGCCAACGGACAGGAGAACATTCAGTACTTC.

The chain is built from TRBV5-1 and TRBJ2-1; 12 positions match TRBD2. The junction had 3 bases not matched to a gene; V was cut back by 6 bases and J by 2 bases. The CDR3 sequence is 15 residues long. Germline-derived CDR1 and CDR2 are SGHRS and YFSETQ. CDR3 in DNA: TGCGCCAGCAAACTAGCGGGAGGACCCTACAATGAGCAGTTCTTC. This encodes CASKLAGGPYNEQFF.

The rearrangement joins TRBV18 to TRBJ2-1; D unresolved. The germline CDR1 and CDR2 sequences are KGHSH and LQKENI. This CDR3 is 14 amino acids long. V gave up 3 bases and J gave up 7 bases, with 13 bases separating them. The CDR3 nucleotides are TGTGCCAGCTCACCGCCGACGTCTGGGAATGAGCAGTTCTTC. This sequence encodes CASSPPTSGNEQFF.

This clone came up a few times. The chain employs TRBV19 and TRBJ2-2; D remains ambiguous. This CDR3 spans 14 amino acids. The V gene's germline CDR1 is LNHDA and CDR2 SQIVND (reference sequence). V was pared by 5 bases and J by 0 bases, with 7 bases between. The CDR3: CASSSFANTGELFF. The CDR3 DNA follows: TGTGCCAGTAGTTCCTTTGCGAACACCGGGGAGCTGTTTTTT.

The rearrangement uses TRBV19 and TRBJ1-3; 7 bases are shared with TRBD1. With 8 bases clipped from V and 0 bases from J, the junction kept 7 bases outside the gene matches. CDR1 is LNHDA, CDR2 SQIVND, per germline (reference sequence). There are 15 residues in the CDR3. The CDR3 is CASRNRGNSGNTIYF. The CDR3 nucleotides read TGTGCCAGTCGGAACAGGGGAAACTCTGGAAACACCATATATTTT.

V usage is TRBV7-2 and J usage is TRBJ1-2, with 9 bases identical to TRBD1. Losses at the gene ends were 5 bases for V and 5 bases for J; bases not matched to a gene: 12. The CDR3 covers 16 residues. Looked up from germline, CDR1 is SGHTA and CDR2 is FQGNSA. CDR3 region: CASSLGPHGTGYGYTF. The CDR3 DNA follows: TGTGCCAGCAGCCTAGGACCGCACGGGACAGGGTATGGCTACACCTTC. Using reference TRBV7-2 and TRBJ1-2 for the parts outside the CDR3, the full variable domain is GAGVSQSPSNKVTEKGKDVELRCDPISGHTALYWYRQSLGQGLEFLIYFQGNSAPDKSGLPSDRFSAERTGGSVSTLTIQRTQQEDSAVYLCASSLGPHGTGYGYTFGSGTRLTVV.

The chain has TRBV28 and TRBJ2-7; no clear D. The V and J ends lost 2 bases and 0 bases respectively, with 11 bases between them. CDR1 is MDHEN, CDR2 SYDVKM, per germline. The CDR3 runs to 15 residues. CDR3 residues: CASSLTGASSYEQYF. In DNA form, the CDR3 reads TGTGCCAGCAGTTTAACTGGAGCGAGCTCCTACGAGCAGTACTTC. The whole variable domain, remainder taken from reference TRBV28 and TRBJ2-7, is DVKVTQSSRYLVKRTGEKVFLECVQDMDHENMFWYRQDPGLGLRLIYFSYDVKMKEKGDIPEGYSVSREKKERFSLILESASTNQTSMYLCASSLTGASSYEQYFGPGTRLTVT.

The J gene is TRBJ1-2, the V gene TRBV7-9; no reliable D call. The germline V and J ends were trimmed by 8 bases and 13 bases, with 26 bases remaining between them. Germline CDR1 and CDR2: SEHNR and FQNEAQ (reference sequence). The CDR3 contains 14 residues. The CDR3 sequence: CASGIKERSEEITF. DNA of the CDR3: TGTGCCAGCGGTATTAAAGAGAGATCCGAGGAGATCACCTTC.

This rearrangement joins TRBV11-2 to TRBJ2-1; 10 bases match TRBD2. Trimming at V came to 1 base and at J to 4 bases, leaving 1 base not matched to a gene. Germline V gives CDR1 SGHAT, CDR2 FQNNGV. This CDR3 comprises 15 residues. DNA for the CDR3: TGTGCCAGCAGCTTAGGAGCGGGAGGGTACAATGAGCAGTTCTTC. Protein product: CASSLGAGGYNEQFF.

CDR3 in DNA: TGTGCCAGCAGTAAGTGGGGGGGCTACAATGAGCAGTTCTTC. Translation gives CASSKWGGYNEQFF. This rearrangement joins TRBV6-1 to TRBJ2-1, with TRBD2 matching over 7 bases. Germline-derived CDR1 and CDR2 are MNHNS and SASEGT. Unmatched junction bases numbered 4, after V lost 5 bases and J lost 3 bases. The CDR3 contains 14 residues.

J is TRBJ2-2 and V is TRBV27; a weak D match, TRBD1 (6 bases). Trimming took off 3 bases at V and 6 bases at J, with 8 bases between the two ends. From germline, CDR1 is MNHEY and CDR2 SMNVEV (reference sequence). This CDR3 has 13 amino acids. CDR3 sequence: CASSLGAAGELFF. The CDR3 coding sequence is TGTGCCAGCAGTTTGGGGGCGGCCGGGGAGCTGTTTTTT.

The rearrangement uses TRBV11-3 and TRBJ2-3; D is uncertain. V lost 5 bases and J lost 0, with 12 bases in between. Germline CDR1 reads SGHNT; CDR2 reads YENEEA. CDR3 length equals 15 residues. The CDR3 DNA reads as TGTGCCAGCAGCCCTCGAAGTTCTAGCACAGATACGCAGTATTTT. This encodes CASSPRSSSTDTQYF.

V usage is TRBV28 and J usage is TRBJ1-4, with D unresolved. Germline V gene lookup returns CDR1 MDHEN and CDR2 SYDVKM. The CDR3 length is 12 residues. The V end was cut by 6 bases, the J end by 7 bases, with 9 bases between. The CDR3 DNA reads as TGTGCCAGCAGAACGGGAGGTGAAAAACTGTTTTTT. Amino acids: CASRTGGEKLFF.